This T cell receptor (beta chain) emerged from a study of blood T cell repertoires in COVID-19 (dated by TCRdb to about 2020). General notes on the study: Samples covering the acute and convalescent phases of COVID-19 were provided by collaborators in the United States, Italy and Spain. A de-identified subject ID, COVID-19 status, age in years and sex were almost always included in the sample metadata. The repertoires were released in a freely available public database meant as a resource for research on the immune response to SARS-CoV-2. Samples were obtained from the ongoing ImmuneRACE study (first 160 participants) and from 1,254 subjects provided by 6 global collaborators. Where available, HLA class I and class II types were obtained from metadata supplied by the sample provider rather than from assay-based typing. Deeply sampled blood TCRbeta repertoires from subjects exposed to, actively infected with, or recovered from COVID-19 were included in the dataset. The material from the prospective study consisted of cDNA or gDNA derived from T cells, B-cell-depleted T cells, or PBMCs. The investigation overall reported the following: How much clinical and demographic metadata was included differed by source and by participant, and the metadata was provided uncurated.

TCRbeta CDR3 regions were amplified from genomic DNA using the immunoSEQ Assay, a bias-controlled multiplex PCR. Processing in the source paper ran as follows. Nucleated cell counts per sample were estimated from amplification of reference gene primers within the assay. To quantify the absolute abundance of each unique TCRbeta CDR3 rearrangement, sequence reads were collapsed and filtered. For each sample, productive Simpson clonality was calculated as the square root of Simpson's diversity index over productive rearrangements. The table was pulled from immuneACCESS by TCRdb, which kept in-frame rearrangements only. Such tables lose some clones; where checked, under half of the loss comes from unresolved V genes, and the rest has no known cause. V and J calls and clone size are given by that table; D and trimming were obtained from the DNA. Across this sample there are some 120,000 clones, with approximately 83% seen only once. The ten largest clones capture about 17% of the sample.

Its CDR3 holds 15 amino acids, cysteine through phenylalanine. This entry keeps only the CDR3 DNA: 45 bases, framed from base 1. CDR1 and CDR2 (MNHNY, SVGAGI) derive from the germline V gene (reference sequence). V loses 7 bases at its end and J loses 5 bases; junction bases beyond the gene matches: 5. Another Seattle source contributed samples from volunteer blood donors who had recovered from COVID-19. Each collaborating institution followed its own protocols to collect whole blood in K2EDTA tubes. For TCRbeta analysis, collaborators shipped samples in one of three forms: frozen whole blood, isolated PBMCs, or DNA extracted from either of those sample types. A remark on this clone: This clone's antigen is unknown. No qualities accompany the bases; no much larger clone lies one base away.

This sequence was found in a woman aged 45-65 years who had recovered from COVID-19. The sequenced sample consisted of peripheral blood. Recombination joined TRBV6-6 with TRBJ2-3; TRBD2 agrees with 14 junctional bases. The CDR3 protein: CASTLTSGRVDTQYF. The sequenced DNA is TGTGCCAGCACCCTGACTAGCGGGAGGGTAGATACGCAGTATTTT.